This T cell receptor (beta chain) is from a study of T cell repertoires in cytomegalovirus infection. Study-wide background: Recently identified HLA-C-restricted CMV epitopes were among the peptides used. It was the public TCR beta signatures that indicated both CMV infection and matching HLA type.

Germline CDR1 is LGHNT and CDR2 is FRNRAP. Deletions cut 2 bases from V and 0 bases from J, with 11 bases between. This CDR3 is built from 15 residues. Study outcomes and limitations: What dominated the ex vivo response were HLA-C-restricted CMV-specific TCR beta clonotypes. The cumulative frequency of public TCR beta families distinguished individuals who carried CMV together with the relevant HLA.

With regard to this clonotype: Antigen unknown.

TCRdb analysed the reads with MiXCR anew, one entry per CDR3 protein. The sample carries 650,000 to 850,000 distinct CDR3 sequences, around 29% recorded once. The chain couples TRBV12-5 to TRBJ2-7; TRBD2 might be the D (6 bases). The receptor's source is a human donor in good health (CMV status not recorded). Some clones in this sample may be carry-over from other donors' samples. Here the sequenced sample was cultured CD8+ T cells from PBMCs, taken from culture after CMV antigen stimulation. The CDR3 DNA follows: TGTGCTAGTGGTTTGCCCCGGCGGGACTCCTACGAGCAGTACTTC. Its protein product is CASGLPRRDSYEQYF.